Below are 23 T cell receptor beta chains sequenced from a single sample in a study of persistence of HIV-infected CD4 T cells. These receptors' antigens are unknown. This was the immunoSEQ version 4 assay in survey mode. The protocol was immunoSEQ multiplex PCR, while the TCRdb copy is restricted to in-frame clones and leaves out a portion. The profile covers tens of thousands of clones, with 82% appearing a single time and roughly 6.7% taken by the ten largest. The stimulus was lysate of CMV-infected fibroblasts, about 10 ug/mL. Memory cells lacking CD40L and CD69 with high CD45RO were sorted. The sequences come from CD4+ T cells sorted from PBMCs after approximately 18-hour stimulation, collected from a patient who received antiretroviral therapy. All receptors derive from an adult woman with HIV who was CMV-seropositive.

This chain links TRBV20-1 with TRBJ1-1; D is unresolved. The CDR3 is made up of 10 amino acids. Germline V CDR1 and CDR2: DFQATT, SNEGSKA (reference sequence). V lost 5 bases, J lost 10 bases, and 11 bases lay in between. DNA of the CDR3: TGCAGTGCTTCTACACCGTCAGCTTTCTTT. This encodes CSASTPSAFF.

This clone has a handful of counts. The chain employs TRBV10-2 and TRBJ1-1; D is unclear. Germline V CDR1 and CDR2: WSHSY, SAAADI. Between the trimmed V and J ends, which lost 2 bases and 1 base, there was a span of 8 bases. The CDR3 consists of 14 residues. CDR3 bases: TGCGCCAGCAGTGAGGGCACTCGGAACACTGAAGCTTTCTTT. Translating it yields CASSEGTRNTEAFF.

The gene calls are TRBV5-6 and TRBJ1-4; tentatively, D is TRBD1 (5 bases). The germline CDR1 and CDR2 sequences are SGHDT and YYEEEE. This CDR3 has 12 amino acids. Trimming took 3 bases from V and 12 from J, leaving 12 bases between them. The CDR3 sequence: CASSSVGGQLFF. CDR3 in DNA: TGTGCCAGCAGCTCGGTCGGGGGTCAACTGTTTTTT.

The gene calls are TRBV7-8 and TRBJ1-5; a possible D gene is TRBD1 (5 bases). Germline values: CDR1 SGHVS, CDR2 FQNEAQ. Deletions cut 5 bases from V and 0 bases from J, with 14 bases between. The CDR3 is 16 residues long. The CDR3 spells CASSRADIHSNQPQHF. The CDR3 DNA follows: TGTGCCAGCAGCCGAGCGGACATTCATAGCAATCAGCCCCAGCATTTT.

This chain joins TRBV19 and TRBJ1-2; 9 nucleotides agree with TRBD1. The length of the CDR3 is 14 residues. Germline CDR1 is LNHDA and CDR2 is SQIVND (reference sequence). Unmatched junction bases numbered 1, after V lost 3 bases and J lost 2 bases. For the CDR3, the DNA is TGTGCCAGTAGTATTGGACAGGGGAACTATGGCTACACCTTC. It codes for CASSIGQGNYGYTF.

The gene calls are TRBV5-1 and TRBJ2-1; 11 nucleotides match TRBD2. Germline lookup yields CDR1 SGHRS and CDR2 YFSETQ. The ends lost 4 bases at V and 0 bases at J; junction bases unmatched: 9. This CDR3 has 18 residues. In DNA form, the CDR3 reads TGCGCCAGCAGCCTCTCGGGACTAGCGGAGAGCTCCTACAATGAGCAGTTCTTC. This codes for CASSLSGLAESSYNEQFF.

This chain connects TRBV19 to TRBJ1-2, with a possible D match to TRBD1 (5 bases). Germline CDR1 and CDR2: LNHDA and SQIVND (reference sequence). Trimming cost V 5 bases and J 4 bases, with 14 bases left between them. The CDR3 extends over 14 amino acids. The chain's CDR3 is CASSSSRQPYGYTF. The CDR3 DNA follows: TGTGCCAGTAGTTCGTCTCGACAGCCCTATGGCTACACCTTC.

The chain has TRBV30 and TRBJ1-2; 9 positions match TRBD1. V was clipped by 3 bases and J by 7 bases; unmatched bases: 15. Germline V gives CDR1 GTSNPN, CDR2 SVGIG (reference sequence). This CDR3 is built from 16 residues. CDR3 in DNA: TGTGCCTGGAGCAAAACACCGACAGGGGGAATCGGTGGCTACACCTTC. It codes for CAWSKTPTGGIGGYTF.

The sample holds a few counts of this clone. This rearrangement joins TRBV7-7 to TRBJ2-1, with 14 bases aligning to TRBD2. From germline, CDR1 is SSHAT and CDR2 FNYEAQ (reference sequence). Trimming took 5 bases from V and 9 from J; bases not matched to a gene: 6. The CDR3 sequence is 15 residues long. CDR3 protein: CASSKGLAGVFEQFF. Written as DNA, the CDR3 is TGTGCCAGCAGCAAGGGACTAGCGGGAGTTTTTGAGCAGTTCTTC.

This chain's CDR3 is CASSADGRTQYF. The CDR3 bases are TGTGCCAGCAGTGCCGATGGGCGGACCCAGTACTTC. This chain links TRBV27 with TRBJ2-5, with unresolved D. The CDR3 extends over 12 amino acids. V lost 5 bases to trimming and J lost 7 bases, with 11 bases between them. From germline, CDR1 is MNHEY and CDR2 SMNVEV (reference sequence).

DNA of the CDR3: TGCAGCGCCGGAGCCCGGGACAGGGCGAACACCATATATTTT. Protein product: CSAGARDRANTIYF. This chain links TRBV29-1 with TRBJ1-3, with 9 nucleotides matching TRBD1. This CDR3 has 14 residues. J was trimmed by 7 bases and V by 7 bases; bases with no gene match: 11. Germline values: CDR1 SQVTM, CDR2 ANQGSEA.

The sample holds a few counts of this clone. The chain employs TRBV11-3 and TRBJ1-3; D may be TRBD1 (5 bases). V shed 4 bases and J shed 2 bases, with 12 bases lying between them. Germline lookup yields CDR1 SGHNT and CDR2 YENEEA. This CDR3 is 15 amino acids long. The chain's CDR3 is CASSSHQGAGNTIYF. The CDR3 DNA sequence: TGTGCCAGCAGCTCCCACCAGGGTGCTGGAAACACCATATATTTT.

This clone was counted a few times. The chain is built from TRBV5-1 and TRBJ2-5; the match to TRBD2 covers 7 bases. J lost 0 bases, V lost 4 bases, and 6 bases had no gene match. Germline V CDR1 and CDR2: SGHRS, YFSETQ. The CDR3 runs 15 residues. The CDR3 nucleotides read TGCGCCAGCAGCCAAAGCGGGACGTACCAAGAGACCCAGTACTTC. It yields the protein CASSQSGTYQETQYF.

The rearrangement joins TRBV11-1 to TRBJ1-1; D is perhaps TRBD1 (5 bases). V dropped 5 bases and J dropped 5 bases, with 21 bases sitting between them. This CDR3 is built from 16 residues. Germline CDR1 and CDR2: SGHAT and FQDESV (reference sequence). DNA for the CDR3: TGTGCCAGCAGCGCTTTTCAGGGAATCAGTAGGACTGAAGCTTTCTTT. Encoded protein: CASSAFQGISRTEAFF.

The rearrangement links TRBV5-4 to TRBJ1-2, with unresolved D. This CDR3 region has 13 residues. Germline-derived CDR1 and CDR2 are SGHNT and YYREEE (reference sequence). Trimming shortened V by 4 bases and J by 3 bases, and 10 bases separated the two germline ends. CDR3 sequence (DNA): TGTGCCAGCAGCCCGGATGGGTACTATGGCTACACCTTC. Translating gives CASSPDGYYGYTF.

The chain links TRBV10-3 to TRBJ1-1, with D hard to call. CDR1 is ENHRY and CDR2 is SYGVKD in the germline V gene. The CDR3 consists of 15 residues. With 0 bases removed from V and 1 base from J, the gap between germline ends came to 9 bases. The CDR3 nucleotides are TGTGCCATCAGTGAGTCCCGGGTTTCGAACACTGAAGCTTTCTTT. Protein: CAISESRVSNTEAFF.

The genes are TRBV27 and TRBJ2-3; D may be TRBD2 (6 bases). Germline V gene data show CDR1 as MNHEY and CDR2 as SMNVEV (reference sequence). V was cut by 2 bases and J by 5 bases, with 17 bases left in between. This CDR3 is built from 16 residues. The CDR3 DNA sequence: TGTGCCAGCAGTTTACGGCGGGACCCCCGAGGAGATACGCAGTATTTT. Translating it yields CASSLRRDPRGDTQYF.

CDR3: CASSLAGDNGYTF. CDR3 DNA: TGTGCCAGCAGCTTAGCGGGGGACAACGGCTACACCTTC. The chain joins TRBV7-9 to TRBJ1-2, with D maybe TRBD1 (6 bases). The CDR3 is made up of 13 amino acids. V lost 0 bases to trimming and J lost 8 bases, with 10 bases between them. Per the germline V gene, CDR1 is SEHNR and CDR2 is FQNEAQ (reference sequence).

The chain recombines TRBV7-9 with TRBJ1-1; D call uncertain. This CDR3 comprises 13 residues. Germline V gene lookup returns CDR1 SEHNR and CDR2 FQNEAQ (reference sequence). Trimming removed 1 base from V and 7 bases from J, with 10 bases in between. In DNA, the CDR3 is TGTGCCAGCAGCTTAGAGAGGACCAATGAAGCTTTCTTT. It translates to CASSLERTNEAFF.

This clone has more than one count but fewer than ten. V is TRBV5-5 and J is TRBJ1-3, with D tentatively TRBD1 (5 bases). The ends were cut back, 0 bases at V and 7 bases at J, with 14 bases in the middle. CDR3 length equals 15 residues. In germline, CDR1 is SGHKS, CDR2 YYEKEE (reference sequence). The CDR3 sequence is CASSLDQGLGNTIYF. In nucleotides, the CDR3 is TGTGCCAGCAGCTTGGACCAGGGCCTTGGGAACACCATATATTTT.

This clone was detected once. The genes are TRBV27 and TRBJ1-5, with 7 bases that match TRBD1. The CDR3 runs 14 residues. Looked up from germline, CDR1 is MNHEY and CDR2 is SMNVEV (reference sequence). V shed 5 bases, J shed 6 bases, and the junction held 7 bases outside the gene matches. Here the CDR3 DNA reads TGTGCCAGCAGTCCCCGACAGGGCCGTCAGCCCCAGCATTTT. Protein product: CASSPRQGRQPQHF.

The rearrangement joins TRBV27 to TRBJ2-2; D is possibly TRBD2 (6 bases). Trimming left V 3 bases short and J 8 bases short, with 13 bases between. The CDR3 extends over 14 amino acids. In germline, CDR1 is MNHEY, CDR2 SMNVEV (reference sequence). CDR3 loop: CASSLISAGGELFF. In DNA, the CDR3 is TGTGCCAGCAGTTTGATTTCGGCGGGGGGGGAGCTGTTTTTT.

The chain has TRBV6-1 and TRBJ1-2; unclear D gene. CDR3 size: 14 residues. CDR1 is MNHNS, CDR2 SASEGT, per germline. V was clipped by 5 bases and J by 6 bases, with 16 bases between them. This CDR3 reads CASSPQARAHGYTF. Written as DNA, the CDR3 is TGTGCCAGCAGTCCTCAAGCCCGGGCACATGGCTACACCTTC.